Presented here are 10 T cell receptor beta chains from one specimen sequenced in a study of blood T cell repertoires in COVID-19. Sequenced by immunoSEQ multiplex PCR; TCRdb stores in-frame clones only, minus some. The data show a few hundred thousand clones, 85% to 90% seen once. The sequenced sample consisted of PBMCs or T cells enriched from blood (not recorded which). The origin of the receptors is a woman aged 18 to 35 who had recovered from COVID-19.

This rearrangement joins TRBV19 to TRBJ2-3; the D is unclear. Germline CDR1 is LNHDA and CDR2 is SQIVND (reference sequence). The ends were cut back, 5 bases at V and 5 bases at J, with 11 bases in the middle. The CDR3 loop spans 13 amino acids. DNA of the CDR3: TGTGCCAGTAGTTCCGGGTTGTTAGATACGCAGTATTTT. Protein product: CASSSGLLDTQYF.

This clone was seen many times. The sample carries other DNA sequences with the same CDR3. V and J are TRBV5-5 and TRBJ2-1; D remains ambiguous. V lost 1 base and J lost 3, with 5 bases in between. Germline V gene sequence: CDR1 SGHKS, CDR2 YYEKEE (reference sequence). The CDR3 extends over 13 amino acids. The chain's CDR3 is CASSLTDYNEQFF. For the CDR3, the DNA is TGTGCCAGCAGCTTGACAGACTACAATGAGCAGTTCTTC.

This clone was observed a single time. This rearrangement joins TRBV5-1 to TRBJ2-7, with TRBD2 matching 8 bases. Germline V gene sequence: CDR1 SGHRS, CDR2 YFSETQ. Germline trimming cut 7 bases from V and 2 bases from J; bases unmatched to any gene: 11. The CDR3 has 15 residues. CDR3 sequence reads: CASRGGVSSPYEQYF. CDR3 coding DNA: TGCGCCAGCCGGGGGGGTGTGAGCTCCCCCTACGAGCAGTACTTC.

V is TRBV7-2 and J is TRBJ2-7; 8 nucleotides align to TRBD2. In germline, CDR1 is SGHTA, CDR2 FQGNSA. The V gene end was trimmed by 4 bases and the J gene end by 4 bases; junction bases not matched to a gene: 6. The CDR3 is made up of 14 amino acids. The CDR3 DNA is TGTGCCAGCAGCTCGGGACTAGACGGTTACGAGCAGTACTTC. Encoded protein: CASSSGLDGYEQYF.

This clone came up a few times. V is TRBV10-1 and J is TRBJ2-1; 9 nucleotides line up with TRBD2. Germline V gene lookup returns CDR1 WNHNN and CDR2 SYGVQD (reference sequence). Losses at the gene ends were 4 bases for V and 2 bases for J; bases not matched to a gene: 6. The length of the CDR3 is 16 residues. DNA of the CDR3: TGCGCCAGCAGTGTTGGCGGGAGGGGGACCTACAATGAGCAGTTCTTC. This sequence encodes CASSVGGRGTYNEQFF.

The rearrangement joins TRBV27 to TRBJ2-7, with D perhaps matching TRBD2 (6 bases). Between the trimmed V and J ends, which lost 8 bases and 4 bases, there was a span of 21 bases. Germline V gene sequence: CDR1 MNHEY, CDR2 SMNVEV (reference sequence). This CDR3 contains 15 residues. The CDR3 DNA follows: TGTGCCAGCGGTCCATGGGGGGAAAATGGTTACGAGCAGTACTTC. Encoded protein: CASGPWGENGYEQYF.

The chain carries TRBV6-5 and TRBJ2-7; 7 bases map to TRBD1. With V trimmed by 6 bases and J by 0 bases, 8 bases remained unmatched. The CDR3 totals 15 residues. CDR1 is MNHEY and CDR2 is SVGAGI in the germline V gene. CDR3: CASSLAGDSSYEQYF. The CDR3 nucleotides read TGTGCCAGCAGCCTAGCAGGGGACAGCTCCTACGAGCAGTACTTC.

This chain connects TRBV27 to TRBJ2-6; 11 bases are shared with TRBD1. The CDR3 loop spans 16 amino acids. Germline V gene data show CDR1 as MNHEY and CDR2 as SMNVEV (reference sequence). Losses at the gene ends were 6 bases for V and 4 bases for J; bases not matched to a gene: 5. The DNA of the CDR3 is TGTGCCAGCAGACGGACAGGGGGCTCCGGGGCCAACGTCCTGACTTTC. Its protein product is CASRRTGGSGANVLTF.

The CDR3 bases are TGTGCCAGCCGCTCATGGACATCCGGACGACGCTACGAGCAGTACTTC. Protein: CASRSWTSGRRYEQYF. V usage is TRBV28 and J usage is TRBJ2-7; tentative D call: TRBD1 (5 bases). CDR3 length: 16 amino acids. Looked up from germline, CDR1 is MDHEN and CDR2 is SYDVKM. V was cut by 8 bases and J by 3 bases, with 23 bases left in between. Variable domain in full (rest from reference TRBV28 and TRBJ2-7): DVKVTQSSRYLVKRTGEKVFLECVQDMDHENMFWYRQDPGLGLRLIYFSYDVKMKEKGDIPEGYSVSREKKERFSLILESASTNQTSMYLCASRSWTSGRRYEQYFGPGTRLTVT.

CDR3 amino acids: CASSGPSGGGNEQFF. In nucleotides, the CDR3 is TGTGCCAGCAGCGGGCCTAGCGGGGGGGGCAATGAGCAGTTCTTC. The chain is built from TRBV9 and TRBJ2-1, with 12 positions matching TRBD2. The germline CDR1 and CDR2 sequences are SGDLS and YYNGEE. J was trimmed by 6 bases and V by 3 bases; bases with no gene match: 4. The CDR3 is 15 residues long. The whole variable domain, remainder taken from reference TRBV9 and TRBJ2-1, is DSGVTQTPKHLITATGQRVTLRCSPRSGDLSVYWYQQSLDQGLQFLIQYYNGEERAKGNILERFSAQQFPDLHSELNLSSLELGDSALYFCASSGPSGGGNEQFFGPGTRLTVL.